The sequence of this TCR beta chain was determined in a study of intratumoral heterogeneity in liver cancer. Study results and caveats: Tumor-infiltrating lymphocyte representation was acknowledged to be under-sampled.

In regard to this clone: What it recognizes is unknown.

This CDR3 comprises 17 residues. Trimming removed 4 bases from V and 3 bases from J, with 22 bases in between. Germline assignment: CDR1 MDHEN and CDR2 SYDVKM. Repertoires were generated with immunoSEQ multiplex PCR, while TCRdb's copy carries only in-frame clones and drops some. The table shows 20,000 or so clones, with approximately 70% occurring only once. Patients had early-stage hepatocellular carcinoma, untreated before resection. Samples came from areas without visible necrosis or hemorrhage. The sample here was tumor-adjacent normal tissue, taken before any cancer treatment. This sequence joins TRBV28 and TRBJ2-7, with a possible D match to TRBD1 (6 bases). The receptor comes from a woman in her sixties or seventies with hepatocellular carcinoma. This CDR3 is CASSSYAQLTGYYEQYF. DNA of the CDR3: TGTGCCAGCAGTTCTTACGCCCAATTAACAGGGTACTACGAGCAGTACTTC. Using reference TRBV28 and TRBJ2-7 for the parts outside the CDR3, the full variable domain is DVKVTQSSRYLVKRTGEKVFLECVQDMDHENMFWYRQDPGLGLRLIYFSYDVKMKEKGDIPEGYSVSREKKERFSLILESASTNQTSMYLCASSSYAQLTGYYEQYFGPGTRLTVT.